The 20 T cell receptor beta chains below come from one sample, sequenced in a study of patients and donors after allogeneic stem cell transplantation. TCRdb passed the RT-PCR reads through MiXCR, listing each CDR3 protein once. The table shows around 4,100 distinct CDR3 sequences, with less than 25% occurring only once. The sequencing sample was made of blood, either unsorted or a sorted T cell fraction (not recorded which). These receptors were collected from a human donor who was either an allogeneic HSCT recipient or a stem cell or donor lymphocyte infusion donor (not recorded which). It is not recorded whose cells these are; they may come from a transplant donor.

Relative to its sample, this clonotype is large. This sequence joins TRBV29-1 and TRBJ2-5; 8 nucleotides line up with TRBD2. The CDR3 runs 12 residues. Losses at the gene ends were 8 bases for V and 3 bases for J; bases not matched to a gene: 5. Germline V lookup: CDR1 SQVTM, CDR2 ANQGSEA. This CDR3 is CSSSGGKETQYF. CDR3 sequence (DNA): TGCAGCTCCAGCGGGGGCAAAGAGACCCAGTACTTC.

The V gene is TRBV5-4, the J gene TRBJ2-3; 8 positions match TRBD1. CDR3 size: 16 residues. Trimming removed 1 base from V and 2 bases from J; junction bases left unmatched: 6. Germline V gene lookup returns CDR1 SGHNT and CDR2 YYREEE (reference sequence). CDR3 sequence (DNA): TGTGCCAGCAGCTTGCGTGTGACAGGGGTCACAGATACGCAGTATTTT. Translating it yields CASSLRVTGVTDTQYF.

This rearrangement joins TRBV3-1 to TRBJ1-5; no clear D. This CDR3 region has 15 residues. Trimming shortened V by 0 bases and J by 6 bases, and 12 bases separated the two germline ends. Germline CDR1 LGHDT, CDR2 YNNKEL (reference sequence). CDR3 bases: TGTGCCAGCAGCCAAGATCTTAGCGCTCGTCAGCCCCAGCATTTT. The encoded protein is CASSQDLSARQPQHF.

V is TRBV7-9 and J is TRBJ1-1; a possible D gene is TRBD1 (6 bases). This CDR3 region has 13 residues. V lost 5 bases to trimming and J lost 11 bases, with 18 bases between them. Germline V gives CDR1 SEHNR, CDR2 FQNEAQ (reference sequence). DNA for the CDR3: TGTGCCAGCAGCCCCAGATCGCCAGGGGATGCTTTCTTT. This codes for CASSPRSPGDAFF.

In its sample, this clonotype was seen a few times. The gene calls are TRBV7-2 and TRBJ2-1, with 8 positions matching TRBD2. The germline CDR1 and CDR2 sequences are SGHTA and FQGNSA. This CDR3 spans 16 amino acids. The V gene end was trimmed by 1 base and the J gene end by 4 bases; junction bases not matched to a gene: 6. CDR3 DNA: TGTGCCAGCAGCTTAGGGGTAGCGGGAATATACAATGAGCAGTTCTTC. Translating it yields CASSLGVAGIYNEQFF.

By proportion, this clonotype is medium-sized. The rearrangement links TRBV9 to TRBJ1-2; 7 bases align to TRBD1. The V gene's germline CDR1 is SGDLS and CDR2 YYNGEE. V lost 3 bases, J lost 0 bases, and 2 bases stayed unmatched. The CDR3 spans 14 residues. DNA of the CDR3: TGTGCCAGCAGCGAAACAGGGGCTAACTATGGCTACACCTTC. Its protein is CASSETGANYGYTF.

This clonotype was seen a handful of times. Sequence at one end of the junction differs from germline and may be a read error. The V and J genes are TRBV12-3 or TRBV12-4 and TRBJ2-3; 14 bases map to TRBD2. The CDR3 totals 14 residues. CDR3 protein: CASSLRRTSGGLDF. The CDR3, as DNA: TGTGCCAGCAGTTTGAGGAGGACTAGCGGGGGGCTGGATTTT.

The CDR3 nucleotides are TGTGCCAGCAGTTTATACGTAGCGGGGGACCCCGGGGAGCTGTTTTTT. This codes for CASSLYVAGDPGELFF. This chain joins TRBV12-3 or TRBV12-4 and TRBJ2-2; 9 bases line up with TRBD2. The trim removed 2 bases at V and 6 bases at J, leaving 7 bases unmatched. This CDR3 comprises 16 residues.

The genes are TRBV5-3 and TRBJ2-5, with D perhaps TRBD1 (6 bases). TRBV5-3 belongs to the ORF category, with a function that is uncertain. CDR3 length: 14 amino acids. Trimming stripped 3 bases from V and 4 bases from J, with 13 bases between. The CDR3 nucleotides are TGTGCCAGAAGCTACAAGATCAGGGGAGAGACCCAGTACTTC. Its protein product is CARSYKIRGETQYF.

This clonotype is medium-sized by share. The chain combines TRBV24-1 with TRBJ2-5, with unresolved D. In germline, CDR1 is KGHDR, CDR2 SFDVKD. Trimming removed 3 bases from V and 5 bases from J, with 12 bases in between. The CDR3 runs to 14 residues. The CDR3, as DNA: TGTGCCACCAGTGATGCGGACCAGGATGAGACCCAGTACTTC. Residues: CATSDADQDETQYF.

By sample fraction, this clonotype is medium-sized. V is TRBV5-1 and J is TRBJ2-1; D not resolved. This CDR3 comprises 13 residues. Germline V gives CDR1 SGHRS, CDR2 YFSETQ. V lost 4 bases, J lost 5 bases, and 10 bases lay in between. This CDR3 is CASSARSHNEQFF. The CDR3 DNA follows: TGCGCCAGCAGCGCTAGGTCCCACAATGAGCAGTTCTTC.

In its sample, this clonotype was seen a few times. The chain combines TRBV12-3 or TRBV12-4 with TRBJ2-7, with D hard to call. This CDR3 has 12 amino acids. Trimming removed 2 bases from V and 4 bases from J, with 6 bases in between. CDR3 loop: CASSLFPYEQYF. CDR3 bases: TGTGCCAGCAGTTTATTCCCGTACGAGCAGTACTTC.

By share, this clonotype counts as medium-sized. The chain recombines TRBV12-2 with TRBJ1-2; the D call TRBD1 from the table was never checked on the DNA. TRBV12-2 is recorded as a pseudogene. The CDR3 covers 15 residues. Here the CDR3 DNA reads TGTGCAAGTCGCTTAGAATACCGGACAGACTATGGCTACACCTTC. Translated, it gives CASRLEYRTDYGYTF.

Sample share makes this clonotype large. This rearrangement joins TRBV4-2 to TRBJ2-3, with D maybe TRBD2 (6 bases). CDR1 is LGHNA, CDR2 YNFKEQ, per germline. Trimming stripped 0 bases from V and 0 bases from J, with 13 bases between. The CDR3 runs to 17 residues. In DNA, the CDR3 is TGTGCCAGCAGCCAAGAGGGGGTAGCGGCTAGCACAGATACGCAGTATTTT. Protein sequence: CASSQEGVAASTDTQYF.

This clonotype was detected only a few times. The chain uses TRBV29-1 and TRBJ2-1; D possibly corresponds to TRBD2 (5 bases). CDR1 and CDR2 from the germline V gene are SQVTM and ANQGSEA. Deletions cut 6 bases from V and 6 bases from J, with 9 bases between. The CDR3 totals 11 residues. CDR3 loop: CSVIEGNEQFF. CDR3 nucleotides: TGCAGCGTCATTGAGGGCAATGAGCAGTTCTTC.

The sample holds a few counts of this clonotype. The rearrangement uses TRBV10-3 and TRBJ2-3; no reliable D call. The CDR3 has 14 amino acids. Germline V gives CDR1 ENHRY, CDR2 SYGVKD. Trimming shortened V by 10 bases and J by 0 bases, and 14 bases separated the two germline ends. Here the CDR3 reads CATKYSGSTDTQYF. The CDR3 nucleotides are TGTGCCACCAAATATTCCGGGAGCACAGATACGCAGTATTTT.

This rearrangement joins TRBV28 to TRBJ2-1; D gene uncertain. The germline V gene has CDR1 MDHEN and CDR2 SYDVKM. Trimming took off 6 bases at V and 6 bases at J, with 9 bases between the two ends. The CDR3 consists of 12 residues. DNA for the CDR3: TGTGCCAGCAGCGCTTACAGCAATGAGCAGTTCTTC. This sequence encodes CASSAYSNEQFF.

A single count supports this clonotype. The chain combines TRBV2 with TRBJ1-1; the D is unclear. With 6 bases removed from V and 1 base from J, the gap between germline ends came to 9 bases. Looked up from germline, CDR1 is SNHLY and CDR2 is FYNNEI. The CDR3 is 13 residues long. The CDR3 coding sequence is TGTGCCAGCAGCAGGACTGCGAACACTGAAGCTTTCTTT. Translating gives CASSRTANTEAFF.

The rearrangement links TRBV5-4 to TRBJ1-4; 9 bases fit TRBD1. Unmatched junction bases numbered 5, after V lost 4 bases and J lost 7 bases. Germline loops: CDR1 SGHNT, CDR2 YYREEE (reference sequence). CDR3 length: 14 amino acids. The CDR3 loop reads CASSRDRESEKLFF. The CDR3 nucleotides read TGTGCCAGCAGCCGGGACAGGGAGAGTGAAAAACTGTTTTTT.

V is TRBV5-6 and J is TRBJ2-7; TRBD2 agrees at 8 bases. The CDR3 totals 14 residues. With 0 bases clipped from V and 4 bases from J, the junction kept 3 bases outside the gene matches. Germline-derived CDR1 and CDR2 are SGHDT and YYEEEE. CDR3 sequence reads: CASSLAGGRYEQYF. The DNA of the CDR3 is TGTGCCAGCAGCTTGGCGGGAGGGAGGTACGAGCAGTACTTC.